Following are 17 T cell receptor beta chains from one sample sequenced in a study of response to subunit inactivated influenza vaccine. In TCRdb, the RT-PCR reads were re-called with MiXCR into one record per CDR3 protein. The sample has about 580,000 distinct CDR3 sequences; about 15% are singletons. The input for sequencing was PBMCs from blood, taken less than 13 days after vaccination. The receptor source for this set is a man aged 50 or older who received an inactivated influenza vaccine.

The J gene is TRBJ2-5, the V gene TRBV9; 8 nucleotides match TRBD2. Germline lookup yields CDR1 SGDLS and CDR2 YYNGEE. V dropped 7 bases and J dropped 4; count of bases not matched to a gene: 6. The CDR3 sequence is 13 residues long. CDR3 sequence reads: CASAISGIETQYF. CDR3 DNA: TGTGCCAGCGCAATTAGCGGGATAGAGACCCAGTACTTC.

For the CDR3, the DNA is TGTGCCAGCAGCAAACTAGCGGGAGGAGGGGATACGCAGTATTTT. Translating gives CASSKLAGGGDTQYF. The chain has TRBV7-6 and TRBJ2-3; the match to TRBD2 covers 12 bases. The trim removed 5 bases at V and 6 bases at J, leaving 6 bases unmatched. Germline V gives CDR1 SGHVS, CDR2 FNYEAQ. This CDR3 comprises 15 residues.

The rearrangement links TRBV24-1 to TRBJ2-2; D is uncertain. The germline V gene encodes CDR1 KGHDR and CDR2 SFDVKD. The CDR3 covers 13 residues. V lost 5 bases and J lost 1, with 4 bases in between. The CDR3 bases are TGTGCCACCAGTGCCGAGAACACCGGGGAGCTGTTTTTT. This gives the protein CATSAENTGELFF.

This clonotype occurred many times. The chain joins TRBV7-2 to TRBJ2-3; D is ambiguous. V lost 1 base to trimming and J lost 11 bases, with 10 bases between them. The CDR3 runs to 12 residues. Germline V gene lookup returns CDR1 SGHTA and CDR2 FQGNSA. The DNA for the CDR3 is TGTGCCAGCAGCTTAGACTCGAGGCGGCAGTATTTT. It yields the protein CASSLDSRRQYF.

In its sample, this clonotype was seen a few times. This sequence joins TRBV6-5 and TRBJ1-6; D remains ambiguous. Per the germline V gene, CDR1 is MNHEY and CDR2 is SVGAGI. Trimming stripped 0 bases from V and 7 bases from J, with 7 bases between. CDR3 length: 14 amino acids. The CDR3 DNA follows: TGTGCCAGCAGTTACTCGAGGTCAAATTCACCCCTCCACTTT. This sequence encodes CASSYSRSNSPLHF.

In this sample, this clonotype turned up a few times. The chain is built from TRBV29-1 and TRBJ1-4; D gene uncertain. Germline V gene sequence: CDR1 SQVTM, CDR2 ANQGSEA. The CDR3 has 14 amino acids. V lost 4 bases to trimming and J lost 0 bases, with 9 bases between them. CDR3 residues: CSVAGFSTNEKLFF. DNA for the CDR3: TGCAGCGTTGCTGGGTTTTCAACTAATGAAAAACTGTTTTTT.

This clonotype was found many times. J is TRBJ1-6 and V is TRBV7-2; D not resolved. Trimming stripped 3 bases from V and 10 bases from J, with 13 bases between. The CDR3 has 14 residues. The germline gives CDR1 SGHTA, CDR2 FQGNSA. The CDR3 here is CASSLGAVGSPLHF. As DNA, the CDR3 is TGTGCCAGCAGCTTGGGCGCAGTAGGATCACCCCTCCACTTT.

V is TRBV4-2 and J is TRBJ1-1, with D perhaps TRBD1 (5 bases). The CDR3 has 16 residues. The germline CDR1 and CDR2 sequences are LGHNA and YNFKEQ. V dropped 0 bases and J dropped 3 bases, with 14 bases sitting between them. The CDR3 is CASSQDRRGADTEAFF. The CDR3, as DNA: TGTGCCAGCAGCCAAGATCGTAGAGGGGCGGACACTGAAGCTTTCTTT.

This rearrangement joins TRBV5-1 to TRBJ2-1; the D gene is possibly TRBD2 (6 bases). Deletions cut 0 bases from V and 10 bases from J, with 17 bases between. The CDR3 has 15 amino acids. The germline CDR1 and CDR2 sequences are SGHRS and YFSETQ. The CDR3 spells CASSLEGGPQREQFF. The CDR3 coding sequence is TGCGCCAGCAGCTTGGAGGGAGGTCCCCAAAGGGAGCAGTTCTTC.

The sample holds a few counts of this clonotype. The V call is TRBV29-1, the J call TRBJ2-7; 7 nucleotides agree with TRBD1. This CDR3 spans 13 amino acids. Germline-derived CDR1 and CDR2 are SQVTM and ANQGSEA. V trimming: 4 bases; J trimming: 4 bases; junction bases outside the gene matches: 7. This CDR3 reads CSVGTGTSYEQYF. The CDR3 DNA reads TGCAGCGTTGGGACAGGCACTTCTTACGAGCAGTACTTC.

The chain uses TRBV27 and TRBJ2-1; 9 bases agree with TRBD2. Germline lookup yields CDR1 MNHEY and CDR2 SMNVEV (reference sequence). Trimming at V came to 6 bases and at J to 5 bases, leaving 8 bases not matched to a gene. This CDR3 is 15 amino acids long. The CDR3 reads CASSTATSGNNEQFF. CDR3 in DNA: TGTGCCAGCAGCACCGCGACTAGCGGTAACAATGAGCAGTTCTTC.

The chain employs TRBV12-3 or TRBV12-4 and TRBJ2-3; 7 nucleotides agree with TRBD2. V shed 3 bases and J 3 bases; nucleotides not matched to a gene: 6. This CDR3 is 15 amino acids long. The CDR3: CASSLGGNPTDTQYF. The CDR3, as DNA: TGTGCCAGCAGTTTGGGGGGGAACCCTACAGATACGCAGTATTTT.

The chain recombines TRBV21-1 with TRBJ2-5; the table's D call, TRBD1, has no DNA check behind it. TRBV21-1 is recorded as a pseudogene. The CDR3 covers 18 residues. For the CDR3, the DNA is TGTGCCAGCAGCAATGGTCGACCCCACACAGGCTTTACTGAGACCCAGTACTTC. Translating it yields CASSNGRPHTGFTETQYF.

This clonotype has just a few counts. This chain uses TRBV20-1 with TRBJ2-3; D might be TRBD2 (5 bases). The CDR3 sequence is 13 residues long. Germline CDR1 DFQATT, CDR2 SNEGSKA (reference sequence). V was shortened by 1 base and J by 8 bases, with 13 bases between the two germline ends. The CDR3 is CSARGTVRGTQYF. The DNA for the CDR3 is TGCAGTGCTAGAGGGACGGTTCGGGGTACGCAGTATTTT.

This clonotype showed up just a few times. The chain combines TRBV2 with TRBJ1-5; D is ambiguous. Germline assignment: CDR1 SNHLY and CDR2 FYNNEI. Trimming removed 1 base from V and 6 bases from J, with 7 bases in between. CDR3 length: 13 residues. The CDR3 protein is CASSEVGLQPQHF. DNA of the CDR3: TGTGCCAGCAGTGAAGTAGGACTTCAGCCCCAGCATTTT.

This chain joins TRBV6-2 or TRBV6-3 and TRBJ1-2; unclear D gene. Between the trimmed V and J ends, which lost 2 bases and 6 bases, there was a span of 10 bases. The CDR3 is 13 residues long. Looked up from germline, CDR1 is MNHEY and CDR2 is SVGEGT. The CDR3 spells CASSYRRSDGYTF. The CDR3, as DNA: TGTGCCAGCAGTTACCGTCGGAGCGATGGCTACACCTTC.

As for this clonotype: Possible read error: a much larger clone is one base away. V is TRBV6-5 and J is TRBJ1-6; unclear D gene. V dropped 0 bases and J dropped 6 bases, with 12 bases sitting between them. Germline V CDR1 and CDR2: MNHEY, SVGAGI. This CDR3 has 16 amino acids. The DNA for the CDR3 is TGTGCCAGCAGTTACTCCCGGAGTTCAAGTAATTCACCCCTCCACTTT. It specifies CASSYSRSSSNSPLHF.